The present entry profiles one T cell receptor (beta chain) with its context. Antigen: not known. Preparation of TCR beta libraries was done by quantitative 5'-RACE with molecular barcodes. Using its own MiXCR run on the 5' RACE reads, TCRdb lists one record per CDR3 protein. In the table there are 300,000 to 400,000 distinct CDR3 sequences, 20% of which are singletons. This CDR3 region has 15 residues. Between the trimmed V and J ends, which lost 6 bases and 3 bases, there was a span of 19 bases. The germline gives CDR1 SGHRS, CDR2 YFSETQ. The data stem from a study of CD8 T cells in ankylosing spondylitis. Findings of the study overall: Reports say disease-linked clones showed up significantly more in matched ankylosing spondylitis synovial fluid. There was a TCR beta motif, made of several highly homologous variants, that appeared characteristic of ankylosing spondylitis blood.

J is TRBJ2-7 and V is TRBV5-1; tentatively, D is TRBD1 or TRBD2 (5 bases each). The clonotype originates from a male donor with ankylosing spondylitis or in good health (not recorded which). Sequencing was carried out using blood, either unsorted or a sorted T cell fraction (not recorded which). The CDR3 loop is CASTRGGGTGYEQYF. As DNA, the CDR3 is TGCGCCAGCACCCGGGGTGGGGGAACGGGCTACGAGCAGTACTTC.